One and the same sample provided the 7 T cell receptor beta chains below, sequenced in a study of shared clonotypes between healthy human individuals. Generated by immunoSEQ multiplex PCR, the TCRdb table keeps only in-frame clones and is missing some. The sample includes a few million clones, around 94% of them seen just once. The sample was naive CD4+ T cells sorted from blood. Subset here: CD45RA+ positively selected. The source of these receptors is a man in his late teens or twenties in good health.

V usage is TRBV5-1 and J usage is TRBJ2-3; 7 positions agree with TRBD1. CDR1 and CDR2 (germline): SGHRS, YFSETQ. This CDR3 spans 15 amino acids. The V segment lost 4 bases and the J segment 6 bases; nucleotides outside the gene matches: 11. The CDR3 sequence is CASSLWTGQQDTQYF. The CDR3, as DNA: TGCGCCAGCAGCCTGTGGACAGGCCAACAGGATACGCAGTATTTT.

J is TRBJ1-1 and V is TRBV19, with 9 bases matching TRBD1. Per the germline V gene, CDR1 is LNHDA and CDR2 is SQIVND (reference sequence). The CDR3 has 14 residues. V lost 6 bases and J lost 3; bases outside the gene matches: 5. The CDR3 bases are TGTGCCAGTAGATGGGACAGGGACGACACTGAAGCTTTCTTT. Translated: CASRWDRDDTEAFF. Based on the CDR3 plus reference TRBV19 and TRBJ1-1, the full variable domain is DGGITQSPKYLFRKEGQNVTLSCEQNLNHDAMYWYRQDPGQGLRLIYYSQIVNDFQKGDIAEGYSVSREKKESFPLTVTSAQKNPTAFYLCASRWDRDDTEAFFGQGTRLTVV.

Remarks on this clone: The same CDR3 also results from other DNA sequences found in this sample. The V call is TRBV7-3, the J call TRBJ1-1; D ambiguous. Trimming removed 1 base at V and 1 base at J, with 7 bases between. This CDR3 has 14 residues. CDR1 and CDR2 from the germline V gene are SGHTA and FQGTGA. Written as DNA, the CDR3 is TGTGCCAGCAGCTTAAACCGGGAGAACACTGAAGCTTTCTTT. Its protein is CASSLNRENTEAFF.

V is TRBV5-6 and J is TRBJ1-5; D is undetermined. The germline gives CDR1 SGHDT, CDR2 YYEEEE. The CDR3 is made up of 14 amino acids. Trimming removed 2 bases at V and 3 bases at J, with 9 bases between. The CDR3, as DNA: TGTGCCAGCAGCTTCTTTGGGGACAATCAGCCCCAGCATTTT. Residues: CASSFFGDNQPQHF.

CDR3 sequence: CSVKRGLQQETQYF. In nucleotides, the CDR3 is TGCAGCGTTAAAAGGGGGCTTCAACAAGAGACCCAGTACTTC. The chain joins TRBV29-1 to TRBJ2-5, with 7 bases lining up with TRBD1. The ends lost 5 bases at V and 2 bases at J; junction bases unmatched: 8. The CDR3 runs to 14 residues. CDR1 SQVTM and CDR2 ANQGSEA come from the germline V gene.

The chain recombines TRBV6-1 with TRBJ2-1; 9 bases map to TRBD2. Trimming took 1 base from V and 5 from J; bases not matched to a gene: 3. This CDR3 has 15 residues. The germline V gene has CDR1 MNHNS and CDR2 SASEGT. Here the CDR3 DNA reads TGTGCCAGCAGTGAAGGGCTAGCGGGGAACAATGAGCAGTTCTTC. Translated: CASSEGLAGNNEQFF.

CDR3 amino acids: CASVWGGVNTEAFF. CDR3 DNA: TGCGCCAGCGTCTGGGGCGGTGTGAACACTGAAGCTTTCTTT. This chain uses TRBV5-1 with TRBJ1-1; TRBD1 might be the D (5 bases). This CDR3 is built from 14 residues. CDR1 and CDR2 (germline): SGHRS, YFSETQ. V shed 7 bases and J shed 0 bases, with 13 bases lying between them. The full variable domain, rest sourced from reference TRBV5-1 and TRBJ1-1, is KAGVTQTPRYLIKTRGQQVTLSCSPISGHRSVSWYQQTPGQGLQFLFEYFSETQRNKGNFPGRFSGRQFSNSRSEMNVSTLELGDSALYLCASVWGGVNTEAFFGQGTRLTVV.